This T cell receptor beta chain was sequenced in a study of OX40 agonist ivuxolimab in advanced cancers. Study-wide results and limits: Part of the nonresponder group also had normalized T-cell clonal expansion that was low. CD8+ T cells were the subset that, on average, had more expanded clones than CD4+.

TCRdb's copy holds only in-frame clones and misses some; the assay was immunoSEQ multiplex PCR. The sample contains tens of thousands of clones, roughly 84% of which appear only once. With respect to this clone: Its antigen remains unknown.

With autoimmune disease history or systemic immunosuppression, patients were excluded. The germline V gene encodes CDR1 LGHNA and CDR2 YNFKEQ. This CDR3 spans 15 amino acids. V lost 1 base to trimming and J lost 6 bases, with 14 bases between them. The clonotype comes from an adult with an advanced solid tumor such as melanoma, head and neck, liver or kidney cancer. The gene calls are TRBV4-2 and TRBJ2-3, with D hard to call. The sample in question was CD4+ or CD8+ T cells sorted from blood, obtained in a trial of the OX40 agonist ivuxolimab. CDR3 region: CASSQGIGIRDTQYF. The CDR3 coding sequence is TGTGCCAGCAGCCAAGGGATAGGTATTCGGGATACGCAGTATTTT.